The 28 T cell receptor beta chains presented below share a single source sample, sequenced in a study of blood T cells in healthy people across ages. A second 7 to 11 cycle PCR used barcoded and J-beta primers. TCRdb used MiXCR to reprocess the 5' RACE reads, holding one entry per CDR3 protein. The sample contains hundreds of thousands of distinct CDR3 sequences, around 28% of which appear only once. Sequencing was performed on blood. The receptors were sampled from a woman at least 80 years old in good health.

The table lists this clonotype with many counts. The chain is built from TRBV10-3 and TRBJ2-3; maybe TRBD1 (6 bases). Deletions cut 5 bases from V and 0 bases from J, with 15 bases between. The CDR3 length is 16 residues. In germline, CDR1 is ENHRY, CDR2 SYGVKD. The CDR3: CAISRDRSSSTDTQYF. The CDR3, as DNA: TGTGCCATCAGTAGAGACAGGTCCTCTAGCACAGATACGCAGTATTTT.

The table lists this clonotype with a count of one. The chain links TRBV6-2 or TRBV6-3 to TRBJ2-1; 7 nucleotides line up with TRBD1. Germline CDR1 reads MNHEY; CDR2 reads SVGEGT. The V segment lost 2 bases and the J segment 5 bases; nucleotides outside the gene matches: 9. This CDR3 region has 16 residues. The CDR3 sequence is CASSYVPGTENNEQFF. CDR3 in DNA: TGTGCCAGCAGTTACGTGCCGGGGACAGAAAACAATGAGCAGTTCTTC.

V usage is TRBV7-2 and J usage is TRBJ2-4; 8 bases match TRBD1. This CDR3 has 15 amino acids. Germline V gene lookup returns CDR1 SGHTA and CDR2 FQGNSA. Trimming at V came to 5 bases and at J to 13 bases, leaving 16 bases not matched to a gene. CDR3 nucleotide sequence: TGTGCCAGCAGCAGACAGGGGAACGAGGACTATGAGCAGTACTTC. Its translation is CASSRQGNEDYEQYF.

This clonotype was seen repeatedly, ten times or more. CDR3 region: CASSLPDRGGEQYF. The CDR3 DNA is TGTGCCAGCAGCTTGCCGGACAGGGGGGGAGAGCAGTACTTC. This chain uses TRBV7-9 with TRBJ2-7; TRBD1 agrees at 10 bases. J lost 7 bases, V lost 3 bases, and 6 bases had no gene match. CDR1 is SEHNR and CDR2 is FQNEAQ in the germline V gene (reference sequence). The CDR3 runs 14 residues.

The sample holds a few counts of this clonotype. The chain carries TRBV9 and TRBJ2-3, with a tentative D call TRBD1 (5 bases). V was cut by 4 bases and J by 4 bases, with 13 bases left in between. In germline, CDR1 is SGDLS, CDR2 YYNGEE. The CDR3 spans 14 residues. The CDR3: CASSTQGSSDTQYF. CDR3 nucleotides: TGTGCCAGCAGCACCCAGGGATCCTCAGATACGCAGTATTTT.

This clonotype was observed a single time. The rearrangement uses TRBV4-3 and TRBJ2-2; 8 bases map to TRBD1. Trimming cost V 6 bases and J 3 bases; bases outside gene matches: 9. The V gene's germline CDR1 is LGHNA and CDR2 YSLEER. The CDR3 is 16 amino acids. CDR3 amino acids: CASSITQGADTGELFF. The CDR3 DNA is TGCGCCAGCAGTATTACTCAGGGGGCGGACACCGGGGAGCTGTTTTTT.

Many counts were recorded for this clonotype. The CDR3, as DNA: TGTGCCAGCAGCTTTCGGTGGACTAACAATGAGCAGTTCTTC. It is translated as CASSFRWTNNEQFF. This rearrangement joins TRBV7-2 to TRBJ2-1; tentatively, D is TRBD2 (6 bases). The CDR3 has 14 amino acids. Trimming cost V 3 bases and J 5 bases, with 11 bases left between them. The germline V gene encodes CDR1 SGHTA and CDR2 FQGNSA.

In this sample, this clonotype turned up many times. The V gene is TRBV4-2, the J gene TRBJ2-3; tentatively, D is TRBD2 (6 bases). This CDR3 is built from 16 residues. Between the trimmed V and J ends, which lost 1 base and 1 base, there was a span of 12 bases. CDR1 is LGHNA, CDR2 YNFKEQ, per germline. The CDR3 DNA is TGTGCCAGCAGCCAAGTCAGCGGGCTCGGCACAGATACGCAGTATTTT. As protein: CASSQVSGLGTDTQYF.

This clonotype was observed a few times. The chain is built from TRBV6-4 and TRBJ2-3; possibly TRBD1 for D (6 bases). There are 15 residues in the CDR3. Germline CDR1 is MRHNA and CDR2 is SNTAGT. Trimming shortened V by 2 bases and J by 2 bases, and 11 bases separated the two germline ends. This CDR3 reads CASSDRWTDTDTQYF. The CDR3, as DNA: TGTGCCAGCAGTGACAGATGGACAGACACAGATACGCAGTATTTT.

V gene TRBV6-2 or TRBV6-3 combines with J gene TRBJ1-2; the D gene is possibly TRBD1 (6 bases). CDR3 length: 14 amino acids. The germline V and J ends were trimmed by 4 bases and 2 bases, with 11 bases remaining between them. From germline, CDR1 is MNHEY and CDR2 SVGEGT. The CDR3 DNA reads TGTGCCAGCAGTTTCGGACAGCAAAACTATGGCTACACCTTC. Amino acid sequence: CASSFGQQNYGYTF.

This clonotype was picked up many times. This chain uses TRBV5-1 with TRBJ2-5; 7 bases fit TRBD2. Per germline, CDR1 SGHRS and CDR2 YFSETQ. With 4 bases clipped from V and 5 bases from J, the junction kept 11 bases outside the gene matches. The length of the CDR3 is 15 residues. This CDR3 reads CASSPPSTSVETQYF. Written as DNA, the CDR3 is TGCGCCAGCAGCCCCCCTAGTACTAGCGTGGAGACCCAGTACTTC.

Comments on this clonotype: Given a much more abundant clone one base away, this may be a read error. The CDR3, as DNA: TGTGCCAGCAACTCCTTGAGGGCAGATACGCAGTATTTT. This gives the protein CASNSLRADTQYF. V gene TRBV11-3 combines with J gene TRBJ2-3; D is possibly TRBD2 (5 bases). Trimming took off 7 bases at V and 4 bases at J, with 12 bases between the two ends. The germline CDR1 and CDR2 sequences are SGHNT and YENEEA. This CDR3 comprises 13 residues.

This clonotype was recorded many times. This rearrangement joins TRBV12-3 or TRBV12-4 to TRBJ2-7; TRBD1 matches at 9 bases. The ends lost 7 bases at V and 3 bases at J; junction bases unmatched: 13. CDR3 length: 16 amino acids. CDR3 residues: CASTNLRDRALYEQYF. DNA of the CDR3: TGTGCCAGCACCAATCTCCGGGACAGGGCACTCTACGAGCAGTACTTC.

The rearrangement joins TRBV20-1 to TRBJ2-3, with unresolved D. The CDR3 has 17 amino acids. V dropped 6 bases and J dropped 1 base, with 23 bases sitting between them. The germline V gene encodes CDR1 DFQATT and CDR2 SNEGSKA (reference sequence). This chain's CDR3 is CSASRNLAREGTDTQYF. CDR3 sequence (DNA): TGCAGTGCCTCGAGAAACCTCGCCCGCGAGGGCACAGATACGCAGTATTTT.

V gene TRBV10-3 combines with J gene TRBJ2-6; the D is unclear. Germline-derived CDR1 and CDR2 are ENHRY and SYGVKD. The CDR3 covers 13 residues. V lost 10 bases and J 6 bases, leaving 13 bases between the germline ends. CDR3 sequence reads: CATGIPEANVLTF. The CDR3 nucleotides read TGTGCCACCGGAATACCTGAGGCCAACGTCCTGACTTTC.

This clonotype was picked up a small number of times. The gene calls are TRBV3-1 and TRBJ2-1; D is uncertain. The DNA end is more similar to TRBJ2-7, so the J call may be wrong. The CDR3 is 13 residues long. The germline gives CDR1 LGHDT, CDR2 YNNKEL (reference sequence). The CDR3 loop reads CASSSSSYNEQYF. CDR3 nucleotides: TGTGCCAGCAGTTCCAGCTCCTACAATGAGCAGTACTTC.

This clonotype was seen a few times. V gene TRBV5-1 combines with J gene TRBJ1-3; 7 nucleotides agree with TRBD1. The germline V gene encodes CDR1 SGHRS and CDR2 YFSETQ. Trimming cost V 4 bases and J 4 bases; bases outside gene matches: 5. The CDR3 has 14 residues. This CDR3 reads CASSPQTGGNTIYF. CDR3 DNA sequence: TGCGCCAGCAGCCCTCAGACAGGGGGAAACACCATATATTTT.

This clonotype was counted at least ten times. The V call is TRBV12-3 or TRBV12-4, the J call TRBJ1-2, with unresolved D. The CDR3 extends over 13 amino acids. The germline V and J ends were trimmed by 4 bases and 2 bases, with 8 bases remaining between them. In nucleotides, the CDR3 is TGTGCCAGCAGTTCCCCTAGAAACTATGGCTACACCTTC. Translation: CASSSPRNYGYTF.

CDR3 residues: CASSLHRGPNYGYTF. CDR3 coding DNA: TGTGCCAGCAGCTTGCATCGGGGTCCCAACTATGGCTACACCTTC. V is TRBV5-8 and J is TRBJ1-2; D is uncertain. V dropped 1 base and J dropped 2 bases, with 12 bases sitting between them. Germline loops: CDR1 SGHTS, CDR2 YDEGEE. The length of the CDR3 is 15 residues.

The rearrangement joins TRBV12-3 or TRBV12-4 to TRBJ1-2; 10 bases align to TRBD1. The trim removed 5 bases at V and 8 bases at J, leaving 8 bases unmatched. This CDR3 is built from 14 residues. In DNA form, the CDR3 reads TGTGCCAGCAGTGGGGACAGGGGCAAGAGGGGCTACACCTTC. This codes for CASSGDRGKRGYTF.

A word on this clonotype: A much larger clone lies one base from this, so it may be a read error. V and J are TRBV7-2 and TRBJ1-1; D is possibly TRBD1 (6 bases). The CDR3 is 14 amino acids. V lost 4 bases and J lost 4, with 13 bases in between. Germline assignment: CDR1 SGHTA and CDR2 FQGNSA. DNA of the CDR3: TGTACCAGCAGCTCCCAGGGGATGGGCACTGAAGCTTTCTTT. This gives the protein CTSSSQGMGTEAFF.

This clonotype was counted ten times or more. The chain combines TRBV6-6 with TRBJ1-2; 10 positions agree with TRBD1. Germline CDR1 and CDR2: MNHNY and SVGAGI (reference sequence). CDR3 size: 15 residues. V shed 0 bases and J 8 bases; nucleotides not matched to a gene: 6. The CDR3 nucleotides are TGTGCCAGCAGTTACTCGACCGGGACAGGGGTAGGCTACACCTTC. The encoded protein is CASSYSTGTGVGYTF.

The rearrangement links TRBV12-3 or TRBV12-4 to TRBJ1-2; tentative D call: TRBD1 (6 bases). There are 13 residues in the CDR3. The V and J ends lost 5 bases and 8 bases respectively, with 15 bases between them. CDR3 bases: TGTGCCAGCAGTATAAGTCCCGGGACAGGCTACACCTTC. Translating it yields CASSISPGTGYTF.

J is TRBJ2-7 and V is TRBV7-2, with D possibly being TRBD2 (5 bases). This CDR3 is 15 amino acids long. With 7 bases removed from V and 5 bases from J, the gap between germline ends came to 21 bases. Per germline, CDR1 SGHTA and CDR2 FQGNSA. CDR3 coding DNA: TGTGCCAGCAAAAGAGCGGCCCCGGAAGTGAACGAGCAGTACTTC. Its protein product is CASKRAAPEVNEQYF.

This clonotype was counted ten times or more. This chain joins TRBV29-1 and TRBJ2-5, with 7 bases matching TRBD2. Germline V gene lookup returns CDR1 SQVTM and CDR2 ANQGSEA. V dropped 1 base and J dropped 5; count of bases not matched to a gene: 7. The CDR3 consists of 14 residues. The CDR3 coding sequence is TGCAGCGTTGAAGGGGAGGGTGGAAGGGAGACCCAGTACTTC. This gives the protein CSVEGEGGRETQYF.

On this clonotype itself: It may be a read error: a sequence one base away is much more abundant. V usage is TRBV29-1 and J usage is TRBJ2-5, with D possibly matching TRBD1 (6 bases). Germline V gene data show CDR1 as SQVTM and CDR2 as ANQGSEA. The CDR3 sequence is 10 residues long. V lost 4 bases and J lost 12, with 12 bases in between. DNA of the CDR3: TGCAGCGTTGGAGGACAGAGGGAGTACTTC. Translation gives CSVGGQREYF.

This clonotype appeared many times. The chain is built from TRBV3-1 and TRBJ1-6; D gene ambiguous. This CDR3 has 15 residues. Per germline, CDR1 LGHDT and CDR2 YNNKEL (reference sequence). V was clipped by 1 base and J by 6 bases, with 10 bases between them. The DNA of the CDR3 is TGTGCCAGCAGCCAAGGAGTGGAGTTTAATTCACCCCTCCACTTT. It codes for CASSQGVEFNSPLHF.

On this clonotype: This clone may be a read error of a much larger clone one base away. This chain uses TRBV11-2 with TRBJ2-1; a weak D match, TRBD2 (6 bases). The DNA end favors TRBJ2-7, so the J call may be wrong. Germline CDR1 SGHAT, CDR2 FQNNGV. The CDR3 extends over 18 amino acids. Here the CDR3 DNA reads TGTGCCAGCAGCTTCCCACAGAGGAGGGTCCTCCAAGACAATGAGCAGTACTTC. Translation gives CASSFPQRRVLQDNEQYF.